This entry lists 26 T cell receptor beta chains sequenced from one sample in a study of CD8 T cells in ankylosing spondylitis. TCRdb called the 5' RACE reads again in MiXCR, with one record for every CDR3 protein. The sample has 180,000 or so distinct CDR3 sequences, 11% seen once; the top ten hold roughly 28%. The sample taken for sequencing was blood, either unsorted or a sorted T cell fraction (not recorded which). The receptors derive from a male donor with ankylosing spondylitis or in good health (not recorded which).

The gene calls are TRBV4-3 and TRBJ2-5; D not resolved. CDR1 LGHNA and CDR2 YSLEER come from the germline V gene. The germline V and J ends were trimmed by 1 base and 4 bases, with 7 bases remaining between them. The CDR3 covers 13 residues. CDR3 DNA: TGCGCCAGCAGCCAAGTCTTTGGAGAGACCCAGTACTTC. Its protein product is CASSQVFGETQYF.

The sample holds many counts of this clonotype. The rearrangement links TRBV20-1 to TRBJ2-1; 9 nucleotides align to TRBD2. CDR1 is DFQATT, CDR2 SNEGSKA, per germline (reference sequence). Losses at the gene ends were 0 bases for V and 7 bases for J; bases not matched to a gene: 4. The CDR3 totals 14 residues. CDR3 loop: CSARDSGRVNEQFF. The CDR3, as DNA: TGCAGTGCTAGAGATAGCGGGAGAGTAAATGAGCAGTTCTTC.

This clonotype was seen at least ten times. This chain connects TRBV5-1 to TRBJ1-2, with D unresolved. This CDR3 has 14 amino acids. V was cut by 5 bases and J by 2 bases, with 13 bases left in between. Germline V CDR1 and CDR2: SGHRS, YFSETQ. As DNA, the CDR3 is TGCGCCAGCAGAGATGAGACGGAGAACTATGGCTACACCTTC. Translating it yields CASRDETENYGYTF.

V and J are TRBV11-2 and TRBJ1-4; 11 positions agree with TRBD1. The CDR3 contains 16 residues. The germline gives CDR1 SGHAT, CDR2 FQNNGV. After removal of 6 bases from V and 7 bases from J, the junction contained 10 bases not matched to a gene. The CDR3 protein is CASRPGQGAPSEKLFF. As DNA, the CDR3 is TGTGCCAGCAGACCTGGACAGGGGGCGCCGAGTGAAAAACTGTTTTTT.

This chain links TRBV11-2 with TRBJ1-3, with TRBD1 identical over 9 bases. V lost 5 bases to trimming and J lost 0 bases; unmatched junction nucleotides: 5. Germline V gene sequence: CDR1 SGHAT, CDR2 FQNNGV. CDR3 length: 16 residues. Written as DNA, the CDR3 is TGTGCCAGCAGCACCGGGGGACAGGGCTCTGGAAACACCATATATTTT. Amino acid sequence: CASSTGGQGSGNTIYF.

This clonotype was observed many times. This sequence joins TRBV5-5 and TRBJ1-6; D is possibly TRBD1 (5 bases). Trimming cost V 3 bases and J 1 base, with 14 bases left between them. The CDR3 consists of 17 residues. CDR1 and CDR2 from the germline V gene are SGHKS and YYEKEE (reference sequence). The chain's CDR3 is CASSSPGGGSYNSPLHF. The CDR3 DNA follows: TGTGCCAGCAGCTCTCCTGGGGGGGGATCCTATAATTCACCCCTCCACTTT.

This clonotype has at least ten counts. The chain recombines TRBV9 with TRBJ2-1; D remains unclear. The V end was cut by 0 bases, the J end by 6 bases, with 7 bases between. The CDR3 is 13 amino acids. Germline V gene data show CDR1 as SGDLS and CDR2 as YYNGEE. CDR3 sequence: CASSVDMLNEQFF. The DNA for the CDR3 is TGTGCCAGCAGCGTAGACATGCTCAATGAGCAGTTCTTC.

This clonotype has at least ten counts. The chain recombines TRBV5-1 with TRBJ2-1, with TRBD1 as a possible D gene (6 bases). The CDR3 is made up of 14 amino acids. The germline CDR1 and CDR2 sequences are SGHRS and YFSETQ. V was clipped by 8 bases and J by 8 bases, with 20 bases between them. The CDR3 nucleotides are TGCGCCAGTACCCGGGACACCGTGGGGGATGAGCAGTTCTTC. This sequence encodes CASTRDTVGDEQFF.

This clonotype was seen more than once but under ten times. V and J are TRBV6-2 or TRBV6-3 and TRBJ1-1; D not certain. Per germline, CDR1 MNHEY and CDR2 SVGEGT. Trimming shortened V by 7 bases and J by 3 bases, and 15 bases separated the two germline ends. The CDR3 covers 14 residues. The CDR3 nucleotides read TGTGCCAGCACCCCAGGAGCGATTCACACTGAAGCTTTCTTT. Translation gives CASTPGAIHTEAFF.

Details on this clonotype: A clone one base away is much larger, so this may be a read error. This chain joins TRBV6-1 and TRBJ2-6, with D possibly TRBD1 on 5 matching bases. The CDR3 has 15 amino acids. Germline lookup yields CDR1 MNHNS and CDR2 SASEGT. CDR3: CASRLGSSGASVLTF. For the CDR3, the DNA is TGTGCCAGCAGATTGGGCAGCTCTGGGGCCAGCGTCCTGACTTTC.

This clonotype has more than one count but fewer than ten. The chain links TRBV4-3 to TRBJ1-4, with 8 bases that match TRBD1. Germline CDR1 reads LGHNA; CDR2 reads YSLEER. The CDR3 is 17 residues long. V lost 2 bases, J lost 7 bases, and 12 bases stayed unmatched. This CDR3 reads CASSQRLVDRAAEKLFF. The CDR3 DNA is TGCGCCAGCAGCCAACGCCTTGTGGACAGGGCGGCTGAAAAACTGTTTTTT.

In regard to this clonotype: A much larger clone lies one base from this, so it may be a read error. The chain uses TRBV2 and TRBJ1-4, with no clear D. Germline V gives CDR1 SNHLY, CDR2 FYNNEI. V was pared by 6 bases and J by 0 bases, with 11 bases between. This CDR3 region has 15 residues. The CDR3 region is CASSVARTTNEKLFF. CDR3 in DNA: TGTGCCAGCAGCGTTGCCAGAACAACTAATGAAAAACTGTTTTTT.

In its sample, this clonotype was seen many times. This rearrangement joins TRBV12-3 or TRBV12-4 to TRBJ2-2, with 12 bases fitting TRBD2. This CDR3 spans 17 amino acids. V was clipped by 6 bases and J by 6 bases; unmatched bases: 11. The CDR3 nucleotides read TGTGCCAGCAGCCGACTAGCGGGAGCCGTTCGCCCCGGGGAGCTGTTTTTT. Protein sequence: CASSRLAGAVRPGELFF.

This clonotype was counted a few times. The J gene is TRBJ2-4, the V gene TRBV7-2; TRBD1 agrees at 9 bases. The CDR3 is made up of 16 amino acids. Trimming at V came to 2 bases and at J to 2 bases, leaving 4 bases not matched to a gene. The germline CDR1 and CDR2 sequences are SGHTA and FQGNSA. CDR3 protein: CASSLPGQGSKNIQYF. The DNA of the CDR3 is TGTGCCAGCAGCTTACCGGGACAGGGCTCCAAAAACATTCAGTACTTC.

This clonotype turned up a few times. The chain links TRBV14 to TRBJ2-7; 9 positions match TRBD1. The CDR3 extends over 17 amino acids. CDR1 is SGHDN and CDR2 is FVKESK in the germline V gene. Trimming cost V 1 base and J 3 bases; bases outside gene matches: 10. The CDR3 is CASSQGWGQGMNYEQYF. CDR3 in DNA: TGTGCCAGCAGCCAAGGATGGGGACAGGGAATGAACTACGAGCAGTACTTC.

DNA of the CDR3: TGTGCCAGCAGCTTAGGGCCTAGCGGGAGGTACAATGAGCAGTTCTTC. Amino acids: CASSLGPSGRYNEQFF. The rearrangement uses TRBV7-2 and TRBJ2-1; 11 bases map to TRBD2. The CDR3 runs 16 residues. J was trimmed by 4 bases and V by 1 base; bases with no gene match: 3. The V gene's germline CDR1 is SGHTA and CDR2 FQGNSA.

About this clonotype: The germline gene is not matched at one end of the junction; a read error may be the cause. The rearrangement links TRBV9 to TRBJ2-7; D ambiguous. Germline CDR1 is SGDLS and CDR2 is YYNGEE. The CDR3 is 11 amino acids. CDR3 amino acids: CASCVEHEQYF. The CDR3 DNA follows: TGTGCCAGCTGCGTAGAGCACGAGCAGTACTTC.

This clonotype was counted many times. This chain connects TRBV6-1 to TRBJ1-1; a possible D gene is TRBD1 (6 bases). Trimming removed 4 bases at V and 3 bases at J, with 15 bases between. Germline V lookup: CDR1 MNHNS, CDR2 SASEGT. The CDR3 extends over 15 amino acids. The CDR3 DNA reads TGTGCCAGCAGTGTGGCAGGGGTGGTGGACACTGAAGCTTTCTTT. Translating gives CASSVAGVVDTEAFF.

Many counts were recorded for this clonotype. The germline gene is not matched at one end of the junction; a read error may be the cause. The genes are TRBV20-1 and TRBJ2-5; D possibly matches TRBD1 or TRBD2 (5 bases each). The CDR3 consists of 10 residues. Germline CDR1 DFQATT, CDR2 SNEGSKA (reference sequence). In DNA, the CDR3 is TGCAGTGCTAGAAGGACCTCGGGGCACTTC. Translation: CSARRTSGHF.

The rearrangement links TRBV4-3 to TRBJ1-1, with D unclear. V lost 1 base and J 1 base, leaving 10 bases between the germline ends. The CDR3 extends over 15 amino acids. The germline gives CDR1 LGHNA, CDR2 YSLEER. In nucleotides, the CDR3 is TGCGCCAGCAGCCAAGGATCCCCTGGGAACACTGAAGCTTTCTTT. Translated, it gives CASSQGSPGNTEAFF.

This clonotype was observed at least ten times. J is TRBJ2-1 and V is TRBV14; 8 nucleotides agree with TRBD2. Germline V lookup: CDR1 SGHDN, CDR2 FVKESK. V dropped 4 bases and J dropped 8; count of bases not matched to a gene: 10. The CDR3 has 15 amino acids. CDR3 bases: TGTGCCAGCAGCCCTCGAGAGCGGGGGAGGGATGAGCAGTTCTTC. Translated, it gives CASSPRERGRDEQFF.

This clonotype was seen many times. The chain joins TRBV28 to TRBJ2-4, with D possibly TRBD2 on 6 matching bases. Germline loops: CDR1 MDHEN, CDR2 SYDVKM. With 5 bases removed from V and 1 base from J, the gap between germline ends came to 12 bases. The CDR3 length is 15 residues. CDR3 sequence reads: CASSPPRGAKNIQYF. The DNA of the CDR3 is TGTGCCAGCAGTCCCCCTCGGGGGGCCAAAAACATTCAGTACTTC.

This clonotype was observed a handful of times. The chain is built from TRBV4-3 and TRBJ2-2; tentative D call: TRBD2 (5 bases). The CDR3 has 18 residues. With 4 bases removed from V and 5 bases from J, the gap between germline ends came to 23 bases. Germline V gene data show CDR1 as LGHNA and CDR2 as YSLEER. In nucleotides, the CDR3 is TGCGCCAGCAGCCGAGGGAGTAAAGACGGAGGCCGTACCGGGGAGCTGTTTTTT. This encodes CASSRGSKDGGRTGELFF.

V is TRBV25-1 and J is TRBJ2-1, with D perhaps TRBD2 (7 bases). V dropped 3 bases and J dropped 7 bases, with 16 bases sitting between them. Germline CDR1 is MGHDK and CDR2 is SYGVNS. The CDR3 has 15 amino acids. DNA for the CDR3: TGTGCCAGCAGTGATTCGGGGGGCTTGGGGAATGAGCAGTTCTTC. Its translation is CASSDSGGLGNEQFF.

In this sample, this clonotype turned up many times. This chain connects TRBV5-1 to TRBJ2-3; D is possibly TRBD2 (5 bases). The V end lost 1 base, the J end lost 3 bases, and 12 bases lay between the germline ends. The CDR3 is 15 amino acids. CDR1 and CDR2 from the germline V gene are SGHRS and YFSETQ. CDR3 in amino acids: CASSLRPEGTDTQYF. The DNA for the CDR3 is TGCGCCAGCAGCTTGCGACCAGAGGGAACAGATACGCAGTATTTT.

This clonotype was recorded at least ten times. The V gene is TRBV5-1, the J gene TRBJ2-3; D might be TRBD1 or TRBD2, each matching 5 bases. The CDR3 has 15 residues. Trimming shortened V by 4 bases and J by 0 bases, and 12 bases separated the two germline ends. The V gene's germline CDR1 is SGHRS and CDR2 YFSETQ. The CDR3 region has the DNA TGCGCCAGCAGCCCCGGGACCTCAAGCACAGATACGCAGTATTTT. Translation: CASSPGTSSTDTQYF.